Reported below is one TCR beta chain. Its antigen has not been determined. No per-base quality is available; no much larger clone lies one base away. Preparation of the library involved the immunoSEQ multiplex PCR assay. The multiplex PCR relied on a mix of 60 forward primers for TCR Vbeta segments and 13 reverse primers for TCR Jbeta segments. Amplification of the CDR3 region of rearranged TCR beta genes was performed with a multiplex PCR assay on genomic DNA. On the Illumina HiSeq System, the amplified TCR beta libraries were sequenced as 87-base-pair reads. As for the authors' bioinformatics: A later analysis counted approximately 84 million unique TCR beta chains across the 650 to 800 repertoires, and some 12 million of these chains were shared by at least two donors. Raw reads were error-corrected and collapsed into unique sequences with a nearest-neighbor algorithm that merged closely related sequences to remove PCR and sequencing errors. To assign V, D and J gene segments, CDR3 sequences were aligned to IMGT reference sequences. For a sequence to be retained, a match of at least six nucleotides to both a V gene segment and a J gene segment was required. A rearrangement was called productive if the CDR3 had no stop codons and remained in frame with V and J, and every other rearrangement was called non-productive. Following IMGT convention, CDR3 was defined as the stretch from the second conserved V-encoded cysteine up to the conserved J-encoded phenylalanine. In an earlier analysis of roughly 580 of the donors, sequences lacking an unambiguous match to a single V gene segment were excluded. In an earlier analysis of more than 500 of the donors, a V segment was called functional when productive rearrangements were above 56.7%, and segregating when the standard deviation between donors exceeded 5%. A statistical classification framework was built to diagnose cytomegalovirus status from the catalog of TCR beta chain sequences. In a later analysis, V and J genes were assigned by comparing TCR nucleotide sequences against IMGT/GENE-DB human TR gene sequences. Using the TCRdist pipeline, a later analysis assigned CDR3 sequences along with most-parsimonious VDJ recombination scenarios. In a later analysis, each TCR beta chain was defined by its CDR3 amino acid sequence together with its V-gene family, and reads lacking a unique V-gene family were excluded. A later analysis removed several hundred highly shared, low-generation-probability nucleotide sequences to deal with suspected cross-contamination and a sequencing artifact. In a later analysis, a clonal expansion index for each public chain was calculated from normalized within-repertoire ranks of inferred template counts. Generation probabilities in a later analysis came from a VDJ recombination model fitted to out-of-frame rearrangements, and those results were checked against IGoR. Hypergeometric tests were used in a later analysis to score TCR-TCR, TCR-HLA and TCR-CMV co-occurrence, with a repertoire-size bias correction applied to the TCR pairs. In a later analysis, false discovery rates were estimated by permuting HLA or CMV assignments 20 times. A later analysis grouped co-occurring TCRs with DBSCAN, adding TCRdist sequence similarity when clustering within HLA-allele-positive subsets. Repertoires with fewer than 30,000 or more than 120,000 public chains, plus five repertoires with anomalous nucleotide sharing, were excluded from co-occurrence clustering. Held by TCRdb, this immuneACCESS table contains in-frame sequences only and omits some clones. Under half of the omission traces to an unresolved V gene where checked; the cause of the rest is unknown. V and J calls and clone size are given by that table; D and trimming were obtained from the DNA. The sample table holds more than 90,000 clones, of which roughly 71% were seen once. The ten largest clonotypes hold about 2.9% of the sample.

The cohort comprised 550 to 700 healthy bone marrow donors. At the time of sampling, every cohort member was nominally healthy, though immune exposures that went unrecorded were likely present. The donor tested CMV seronegative and was one of the 352 seronegative cohort members. Every donor gave a peripheral blood sample, and the peripheral blood mononuclear cells from that sample were used for TCR beta sequencing. The Qiagen DNeasy Blood Extraction Kit was used to extract genomic DNA from the blood cell samples. This sample was included in a study of cytomegalovirus exposure and HLA in healthy donors (dated by TCRdb to the late 2010s). Looking at the study overall: An earlier analysis of approximately 550 of the donors reported about 290 Gb of sequence data and about 100 million unique TCR beta sequences from 150 million to 200 million T cells. An early release covering roughly 640 HLA-typed donors comprised approximately 300 gigabases of sequencing data and tens of millions of unique TCR sequences. The genetic ancestry cluster associated with self-reported Caucasian donors included roughly four fifths of the roughly 400 genotyped donors. The aim of the study was to test whether cataloging public T cell receptors could identify signatures of past pathogen exposure. The study profiled the T cell repertoires of hundreds of subjects by immunosequencing and related them to cytomegalovirus serostatus. In addition to the first cohort of 666 subjects, a separate validation cohort of about 120 different subjects was used. High-throughput TCR immunosequencing, statistical association of individual TCRs with disease status, and machine learning were combined to predict cytomegalovirus infection status. A later analysis re-analyzed previously published TCR beta repertoires from approximately 700 donors and added high-resolution HLA genotyping to study TCR occurrence patterns. Rather than using new phenotypic data, the later analysis identified candidate immune exposures from TCR beta sequences and from how often those sequences occurred across donors. An earlier analysis of some 500 of the donors applied high-throughput TCR beta sequencing to assess whether each TCR beta V gene segment acted as functional or pseudogenic. Donor age, sex, ethnicity and CMV serostatus were collected together with the repertoire data. A later genetic analysis took genome-wide SNP genotypes for about 65% of the 666 donors and used that subset as a discovery cohort. All discovery cohort repertoires had been generated on a single sequencing platform. Both class I and class II loci were covered by HLA typing, at four-digit resolution. The number of typed donors differed by locus: about 620-640 for A, B, C, DRB1 and DQB1; approximately 540 for DQA1; 600 to 610 for DPA1; and 400 to 480 for DPB1. Five DR-DQ haplotypes were treated as single units for association and clustering because of strong linkage in the cohort. Among roughly 370 genotyped donors of the cohort, an average of around 240,000 unique TCR beta nucleotide sequences were sequenced per donor, approximately 20% of them non-productive. The research as a whole found: Correlated functional status among segregating V segments might be attributable to linkage disequilibrium, but an unknown experimental factor could not be ruled out. A later analysis reported that several top co-occurrence clusters appeared linked to parvovirus B19, influenza, CMV and Epstein-Barr virus. It was suggested by the authors that the approach could potentially be generalized to other disease states and immunological phenotypes. A total of 164 TCR beta chains were listed by the study as associated with cytomegalovirus. In an earlier analysis of approximately 590 of the donors, most TCR beta V segments were observed in productive rearrangements about 90% or about 30% of the time, broadly matching IMGT annotations. At a false discovery rate of 0.05, a later analysis linked around 15,000 TCR beta sequences to specific HLA alleles. The earlier analysis of fewer than 750 of the donors excluded seventeen rarely observed V segments, including chromosome 9 orphons, because counts were too low. A further reported finding was that TCR beta sequences accurately predicted the HLA-A and HLA-B alleles for most subjects in the first cohort. While some public TCRs were present in many individuals, most TCR sequences turned up only very rarely across donors. In this cohort, only TCR beta chains were sequenced, and detectable features were limited by the absence of alpha or paired-chain data. Because HLA typing was unavailable for some donors at each locus, only the typed subset was used in association tests. The presence/absence analyses assumed that sequencing depth was roughly uniform across donors, and that assumption may not be true. CMV serostatus was the only immune exposure information available for the cohort. According to a later analysis, TCR association rates differed among HLA loci, with DRB1 alleles showing the most associated TCRs and HLA-C alleles showing the fewest. The sequencing pipeline was judged likely to have produced a cluster of highly shared sequence variants as a technical artifact. Most CMV-associated TCR beta chains appeared to be HLA-restricted in a later analysis, and the HLA associations seemed to be driven largely by CMV exposure. The classifier was reported to diagnose cytomegalovirus status with high specificity and sensitivity in both the original cohort and the validation cohort. An association between a missense DCLRE1C variant and V-gene and J-gene trimming of TCR beta chains was found in a later genetic analysis and replicated in an independent cohort. Compared with the roughly 710-donor mean, donors in an Asian-associated ancestry cluster had fewer N-insertions in productive TCRs, according to a later genetic analysis. Some IMGT-functional V segments, including TRBV6-2 and TRBV6-3, could not be distinguished by the 87-base-pair reads and were therefore excluded. In a later analysis, HLA-associated TCR beta chains showed more clonal expansion and lower generation probabilities than non-associated chains that were equally common. In vitro tests confirmed that three of the cytomegalovirus-associated TCR beta chains recognize cytomegalovirus antigens. When HLA alleles, especially DR and DQ, strongly co-occurred, TCR associations were difficult to assign to individual alleles.

CDR1 and CDR2 were assigned from the germline V gene as KGHSH and LQKENI. The CDR3, cysteine through phenylalanine, is 14 amino acids long. CDR3 DNA only is kept here, 42 bases in frame from base 1. Relative to germline, V is 2 bases shorter and J is 4 bases shorter, with 11 bases between their ends. The sequence is built from TRBV18 and TRBJ2-5; TRBD2 is a weak D gene call, 6 bases matching. Sequencing used PBMCs. The source is a man aged 50-59 years in good health and CMV-seronegative. The nucleotide sequence reads as follows: TGTGCCAGCTCACCAAACGGGCGGGGAGAGACCCAGTACTTC. Its product reads: CASSPNGRGETQYF. With all but the CDR3 taken from the reference TRBV18 and TRBJ2-5 genes, the full variable domain is: NAGVMQNPRHLVRRRGQEARLRCSPMKGHSHVYWYRQLPEEGLKFMVYLQKENIIDESGMPKERFSAEFPKEGPSILRIQQVVRGDSAAYFCASSPNGRGETQYFGPGTRLLVL.